This is a list of T cell receptor beta chains from one sample in a study of blood T cell repertoires in COVID-19. Clones were read by immunoSEQ multiplex PCR, and TCRdb kept only the in-frame ones, dropping some. The sample records about 260,000 clones, just under 85% being singletons. Sequencing used peripheral blood. Receptors were obtained from a woman of 80 years or more with acute or convalescent COVID-19. Both conserved end residues are part of each CDR3. A D gene is named only where the DNA matches it firmly. Only part of the rows carry a size: once, few, many, or a class if the clone is expanded.

j_call v_call d_call cdr3_length clone_size cdr3_nt cdr3_aa
TRBJ2-2 TRBV5-6 - 16 once TGTGCCAGCAGCCTATACTCGGGGTCCCGGACCGGGGAGCTGTTTTTT CASSLYSGSRTGELFF
TRBJ2-1 TRBV9 TRBD2 19 - TGTGCCAGCAGCGTCTCGCTAGCGGGAGGAATAATGGGCTACAATGAGCAGTTCTTC CASSVSLAGGIMGYNEQFF
TRBJ2-7 TRBV7-2 - 15 - TGTGCCAGCAGCTTGTCAGGGGTCAACTCCTACGAGCAGTACTTC CASSLSGVNSYEQYF
TRBJ2-5 TRBV7-2 TRBD1 16 - TGTGCCAGCAGCTACGCCGGGACAGCCAAGAGGGAGACCCAGTACTTC CASSYAGTAKRETQYF
TRBJ2-7 TRBV2 TRBD2 17 - TGTGCCAGCAGTGAAACTGCTAGCGGGTCAAGCTCCTACGAGCAGTACTTC CASSETASGSSSYEQYF
TRBJ1-6 TRBV2 - 13 - TGTGCCAGCATTGGCGGGGGTCATTCACCCCTCCACTTT CASIGGGHSPLHF
TRBJ1-2 TRBV7-9 - 17 - TGTGCCAGCAGCTTAGCCGGGGGGGCGATTACTAACTATGGCTACACCTTC CASSLAGGAITNYGYTF
TRBJ2-1 TRBV5-1 TRBD2 15 - TGCGCCAGCAGCTCTCTAGCGGGGACCGACAATGAGCAGTTCTTC CASSSLAGTDNEQFF
TRBJ2-1 TRBV5-1 TRBD2 15 - TGCGCCAGCAGCGAGACGGGACTAGCAGTGGATGAGCAGTTCTTC CASSETGLAVDEQFF
TRBJ2-5 TRBV5-6 - 16 - TGTGCCAGCAGCTTGGGCTCCACTCGGTCCCAAGAGACCCAGTACTTC CASSLGSTRSQETQYF
TRBJ1-2 TRBV18 TRBD1 15 - TGTGCCAGCTCACCATACGGAGACAGGGGCCCAGGCTACACCTTC CASSPYGDRGPGYTF
TRBJ1-1 TRBV11-3 - 14 - TGTGCCAGCAGTTCGCAGGGGCAGGACACTGAAGCTTTCTTT CASSSQGQDTEAFF
TRBJ1-4 TRBV2 - 14 few TGTGCCAGCAGATCCGTTTCAACTAATGAAAAACTGTTTTTT CASRSVSTNEKLFF
TRBJ2-5 TRBV7-2 - 18 few TGTGCCAGCAGCTCCCAGATTGGTGGGGGCCGTTTTCAAGAGACCCAGTACTTC CASSSQIGGGRFQETQYF
TRBJ2-5 TRBV19 TRBD1 16 - TGTGCCAGTAGTATCTCGGTTGGACAGGGCGGGGAGACCCAGTACTTC CASSISVGQGGETQYF
TRBJ2-5 TRBV5-1 TRBD2 14 - TGCGCCAGCAGCTCCGGGACTAGCCTGGAGACCCAGTACTTC CASSSGTSLETQYF
TRBJ2-7 TRBV5-6 - 14 - TGTGCCAGCAGCTTGGATGACAGATTAGCCGTGCAGTACTTC CASSLDDRLAVQYF
TRBJ1-6 TRBV5-1 - 15 - TGCGCCAGCAGCTTGGGTGGGCATCTGGATTCACCCCTCCACTTT CASSLGGHLDSPLHF
TRBJ1-1 TRBV7-8 TRBD1 16 - TGTGCCAGCAGCCCGTCGGACAGGGGGCCAAACACTGAAGCTTTCTTT CASSPSDRGPNTEAFF
TRBJ2-2 TRBV5-6 TRBD1 17 - TGTGCCAGCAGCTTAATCCCGGGGCAGGGGGTTGCCGGGGAGCTGTTTTTT CASSLIPGQGVAGELFF
TRBJ1-2 TRBV5-1 - 14 - TGCGCCAGCAGCTTGGCCGGGGTTAACTATGGCTACACCTTC CASSLAGVNYGYTF
TRBJ1-1 TRBV25-1 TRBD1 14 - TGTGCCAGCAGTGGGACAGGGGGGAACGCTGAAGCTTTCTTT CASSGTGGNAEAFF
TRBJ1-3 TRBV2 TRBD1 13 - TGTGCCAGCAGTCCTACAGGGGGCCACACCATATATTTT CASSPTGGHTIYF
TRBJ2-5 TRBV2 TRBD2 16 - TGTGCCAGCAGTCGCGGGGGGAGGGGTCAACAAGAGACCCAGTACTTC CASSRGGRGQQETQYF
TRBJ1-3 TRBV12-3/TRBV12-4 - 12 - TGTGCCACCAGGACATCTGGAAACACCATATATTTT CATRTSGNTIYF
TRBJ2-1 TRBV28 - 15 - TGTGCCAGCAGTTTTCGTGGGAGCTCCTACAATGAGCAGTTCTTC CASSFRGSSYNEQFF
TRBJ2-1 TRBV28 TRBD1 15 - TGTGCCAGCAGTTTTCCGGGACAGAAGAACAATGAGCAGTTCTTC CASSFPGQKNNEQFF
TRBJ1-6 TRBV6-2/TRBV6-3 - 14 - TGTGCCAGCAGTACAACTACGCGGGCTTCACCCCTCCACTTT CASSTTTRASPLHF
TRBJ2-1 TRBV9 TRBD1 17 - TGTGCCAGCAGCGCCTCGGCGGGGACAGGGTTAAAGGGTGAGCAGTTCTTC CASSASAGTGLKGEQFF
TRBJ1-1 TRBV29-1 TRBD1 14 - TGCAGCGTTGAACCGACAGGGACGGGCACTGAAGCTTTCTTT CSVEPTGTGTEAFF
TRBJ1-4 TRBV10-2 TRBD1 15 - TGCGCCAGCAGCGGGACAGGGACTCCTAATGAAAAACTGTTTTTT CASSGTGTPNEKLFF
TRBJ1-5 TRBV27 - 15 - TGTGCCAGCAGCTCCCACAGGGAATTGGATCAGCCCCAGCATTTT CASSSHRELDQPQHF
TRBJ2-5 TRBV7-6 - 15 - TGTGCCAGCAGCCTCAATAGCGGCCAAGGAGAGACCCAGTACTTC CASSLNSGQGETQYF
TRBJ2-2 TRBV4-2 - 15 - TGTGCCAGCAGCCAAGACCCGGGGAGCACCGGGGAGCTGTTTTTT CASSQDPGSTGELFF
TRBJ1-1 TRBV10-3 - 14 - TGTGCCATCAGTGAGTCAAATAGGAACACTGAAGCTTTCTTT CAISESNRNTEAFF
TRBJ1-6 TRBV3-1/TRBV3-2 - 13 - TGTGCCAGCAGCCCGCGGGATAATTCACCCCTCCACTTT CASSPRDNSPLHF
TRBJ1-4 TRBV6-6 - 14 - TGTGCCAGCAGTTACGGGACTAACTATGAAAAACTGTTTTTT CASSYGTNYEKLFF
TRBJ1-4 TRBV2 - 17 - TGTGCCAGCAACATACAGGGAGTCTCACCCCGAGATGAAAAACTGTTTTTT CASNIQGVSPRDEKLFF
TRBJ1-6 TRBV6-5 TRBD1 15 - TGTGCCAGCAGTTACGGACAGGGGGCGAGTTCACCCCTCCACTTT CASSYGQGASSPLHF
TRBJ2-3 TRBV18 - 15 - TGTGCCAGCTCACCACCTCGCGGGACCCCAGATACGCAGTATTTT CASSPPRGTPDTQYF
TRBJ1-4 TRBV12-3/TRBV12-4 - 12 few TGTGCCAGCAGTTTAGCGGAGGAAAAACTGTTTTTT CASSLAEEKLFF
TRBJ2-1 TRBV6-5 - 16 - TGTGCCAGCAGTTCAGGACGCCAGGGTCCCTACAATGAGCAGTTCTTC CASSSGRQGPYNEQFF
TRBJ1-5 TRBV7-9 - 13 once TGTGCCAGCAGCTTAGGACTTCGGTCGCCCCAGCATTTT CASSLGLRSPQHF
TRBJ1-2 TRBV5-1 TRBD1 16 - TGCGCCAGCAGCCCAGTTGGACAGGCGACTAACTATGGCTACACCTTC CASSPVGQATNYGYTF
TRBJ1-4 TRBV19 - 15 - TGTGCCAGTAGTCTGGGTTACGGGACTAATGAAAAACTGTTTTTT CASSLGYGTNEKLFF
TRBJ2-6 TRBV27 TRBD2 19 - TGTGCCAGCAGTTTATTCGGCGGGGGGGGGCGGCGCGGGGCCAACGTCCTGACTTTC CASSLFGGGGRRGANVLTF
TRBJ1-2 TRBV6-5 - 16 once TGTGCCAGCAGTTACCTAAGTCGGGGGACCAACTATGGCTACACCTTC CASSYLSRGTNYGYTF
TRBJ2-2 TRBV7-6 TRBD2 16 - TGTGCCAGCAGCTTAGGGTCTAGCGGGAACACCGGGGAGCTGTTTTTT CASSLGSSGNTGELFF
TRBJ2-7 TRBV5-4 - 18 - TGTGCCAGCAGCTTGGACCCAAGGCCCCGCGCAGGAACCTACGAGCAGTACTTC CASSLDPRPRAGTYEQYF
TRBJ1-2 TRBV7-3 TRBD1 18 - TGTGCCAGCAGCTTAAGGGCCCCAGGGGGCCGAGAGAACTATGGCTACACCTTC CASSLRAPGGRENYGYTF
TRBJ1-3 TRBV14 - 18 - TGTGCCAGCAGCCAAGGGACCCGGCAGGGGAGCTCTGGAAACACCATATATTTT CASSQGTRQGSSGNTIYF
TRBJ2-3 TRBV13 TRBD2 17 - TGTGCCAGCAGCCCAGGGGTCGCGGGAGGGCGCACAGATACGCAGTATTTT CASSPGVAGGRTDTQYF
TRBJ1-3 TRBV3-1/TRBV3-2 - 15 - TGTGCCAGCAGCCAAGTTGCAGGGTCCGGAAACACCATATATTTT CASSQVAGSGNTIYF
TRBJ2-7 TRBV20-1 TRBD2 15 - TGCAGTGCTAGTCGTAGCGGGGGGGCCCGGGACGAGCAGTACTTC CSASRSGGARDEQYF
TRBJ2-7 TRBV28 TRBD1 13 few TGTGCCAGCAGCAGGACAGGGGATTACGAGCAGTACTTC CASSRTGDYEQYF
TRBJ1-6 TRBV4-3 TRBD1 14 - TGCGCCAGCAGCCAAGATCCCCGTGGGACAGGGCTCCACTTT CASSQDPRGTGLHF
TRBJ1-2 TRBV7-2 TRBD1 16 - TGTGCCAGCAGTTTTAGAAGGGACAGGGGGGGTTATGGCTACACCTTC CASSFRRDRGGYGYTF
TRBJ2-3 TRBV7-8 TRBD2 16 - TGTGCCAGCAGCTTAGTTGGACTAGCGTACACAGATACGCAGTATTTT CASSLVGLAYTDTQYF